This T cell receptor beta chain was retrieved from a study of metastatic and nonmetastatic thyroid tumors. Study summary: Repertoires of blood and of tissue (tumor or nodule) from malignant and benign thyroid patients were compared.

Germline CDR1 is MRHNA and CDR2 is SNTAGT. This CDR3 spans 13 amino acids. V was cut by 5 bases and J by 3 bases, with 7 bases left in between. TCRdb re-called clones via MiXCR from the PCR reads. The data contain some 31,000 clones, 4% to 5% of them singletons. Treatment of any kind had been given to no patient before thyroid surgery. The rearrangement joins TRBV6-4 to TRBJ2-2, with a possible D match to TRBD1 (5 bases). The TCR originated in a female donor with papillary thyroid cancer or a benign thyroid nodule (not recorded which). Some clones in this sample may be carry-over from other donors' samples. Sequencing was done on a sample of blood. CDR3 in DNA: TGTGCCAGCAGTCGCAGGGACACCGGGGAGCTGTTTTTT. As protein: CASSRRDTGELFF.